These 20 T cell receptor beta chains came from one sample sequenced in a study of T cell repertoires in aging, cancer and after chemotherapy. The template was genomic DNA from peripheral blood, not RNA. Multiplex touch-down PCR with TRB-A/B primers amplified rearranged V-D-J TRB sequences. Each CDR3 protein gets one entry after TCRdb re-called the multiplex PCR reads with MiXCR. The table shows more than 700 distinct CDR3 sequences, with approximately 77% occurring only once. Sequencing was done on a sample of blood. These receptors were obtained from a human donor with a blood cancer.

V and J are TRBV10-3 and TRBJ2-1; 13 bases are a match to TRBD2. Germline V gene sequence: CDR1 ENHRY, CDR2 SYGVKD. The CDR3 spans 15 residues. V lost 3 bases to trimming and J lost 8 bases; unmatched junction nucleotides: 4. The CDR3: CAISDTSGGAYEQFF. CDR3 sequence (DNA): TGTGCCATCAGTGATACTAGCGGGGGGGCATATGAGCAGTTCTTC.

This chain joins TRBV12-3 or TRBV12-4 and TRBJ1-5; D ambiguous. CDR3 length: 12 residues. V was pared by 2 bases and J by 5 bases, with 4 bases between. CDR3 nucleotides: TGTGCCAGCAGTTTATTGGATCAGCCCCAGCATTTT. As protein: CASSLLDQPQHF.

V gene TRBV29-1 combines with J gene TRBJ2-1, with 11 bases fitting TRBD2. Germline CDR1 reads SQVTM; CDR2 reads ANQGSEA. J lost 3 bases, V lost 4 bases, and 2 bases had no gene match. The CDR3 is 14 residues long. CDR3 sequence (DNA): TGCAGCGTTGCACTAGCGGGGGACTACAATGAGCAGTTCTTC. Its translation is CSVALAGDYNEQFF.

This chain links TRBV6-5 with TRBJ1-1, with TRBD1 matching 10 bases. The V segment lost 4 bases and the J segment 6 bases; nucleotides outside the gene matches: 8. The CDR3 totals 15 residues. CDR1 and CDR2 (germline): MNHEY, SVGAGI. The CDR3 sequence: CASSFLGTGDAEAFF. In DNA, the CDR3 is TGTGCCAGCAGTTTCCTCGGGACAGGGGACGCTGAAGCTTTCTTT.

This chain connects TRBV6-1 to TRBJ1-1, with D possibly matching TRBD1 (6 bases). CDR1 is MNHNS and CDR2 is SASEGT in the germline V gene. Trimming left V 6 bases short and J 4 bases short, with 6 bases between. CDR3 length equals 11 residues. The CDR3 is CASSRGTEAFF. Written as DNA, the CDR3 is TGTGCCAGCAGCAGGGGCACTGAAGCTTTCTTT.

This clonotype was observed a single time. The V gene is TRBV29-1, the J gene TRBJ1-2, with 7 bases fitting TRBD1. The CDR3 has 14 residues. Per germline, CDR1 SQVTM and CDR2 ANQGSEA. V trimming: 8 bases; J trimming: 1 base; junction bases outside the gene matches: 10. CDR3 coding DNA: TGCAGCATTAACAGGGGAGTAGGTAACTATGGCTACACCTTC. It translates to CSINRGVGNYGYTF. Complete variable domain (other parts from reference TRBV29-1 and TRBJ1-2): SAVISQKPSRDICQRGTSLTIQCQVDSQVTMMFWYRQQPGQSLTLIATANQGSEATYESGFVIDKFPISRPNLTFSTLTVSNMSPEDSSIYLCSINRGVGNYGYTFGSGTRLTVV.

The rearrangement joins TRBV29-1 to TRBJ2-3; D is ambiguous. CDR3 length equals 15 residues. With 0 bases removed from V and 0 bases from J, the gap between germline ends came to 10 bases. Germline lookup yields CDR1 SQVTM and CDR2 ANQGSEA. The CDR3 here is CSVEDPGPSTDTQYF. Here the CDR3 DNA reads TGCAGCGTTGAAGATCCCGGACCAAGCACAGATACGCAGTATTTT.

This clonotype was found once. This chain connects TRBV5-6 to TRBJ2-1; perhaps TRBD2 as D (6 bases). From germline, CDR1 is SGHDT and CDR2 YYEEEE. This CDR3 comprises 14 residues. Trimming removed 0 bases from V and 6 bases from J, with 10 bases in between. The chain's CDR3 is CASSLGGDRNEQFF. The DNA of the CDR3 is TGTGCCAGCAGCTTGGGGGGGGATCGCAATGAGCAGTTCTTC.

The chain has TRBV6-1 and TRBJ2-3; 7 nucleotides match TRBD2. V shed 4 bases and J 6 bases; nucleotides not matched to a gene: 10. The CDR3 consists of 15 residues. From germline, CDR1 is MNHNS and CDR2 SASEGT. The CDR3 region has the DNA TGTGCCAGCAGTGTGCGCGGGAGACCCGCCGATACGCAGTATTTT. It codes for CASSVRGRPADTQYF.

The chain couples TRBV12-3 or TRBV12-4 to TRBJ2-5, with 7 bases lining up with TRBD2. The CDR3 consists of 14 residues. The trim removed 5 bases at V and 4 bases at J, leaving 7 bases unmatched. CDR3 region: CASSPPPGGETQYF. The DNA for the CDR3 is TGTGCCAGCAGTCCGCCCCCGGGGGGAGAGACCCAGTACTTC.

The chain employs TRBV30 and TRBJ2-6; either TRBD1 or TRBD2 may supply D (5 bases each). Trimming took off 2 bases at V and 4 bases at J, with 15 bases between the two ends. The CDR3 is 16 amino acids. Germline CDR1 and CDR2: GTSNPN and SVGIG (reference sequence). The CDR3 here is CAWSRMGDSGANVLTF. CDR3 nucleotides: TGTGCCTGGAGTCGGATGGGGGATTCAGGGGCCAACGTCCTGACTTTC.

The chain recombines TRBV5-6 with TRBJ2-6; a possible D gene is TRBD1 (6 bases). V gave up 4 bases and J gave up 0 bases, with 11 bases separating them. Germline CDR1 is SGHDT and CDR2 is YYEEEE. The CDR3 sequence is 16 residues long. The CDR3 bases are TGTGCCAGCAGCCACCCCAGGGGCTCTGGGGCCAACGTCCTGACTTTC. It specifies CASSHPRGSGANVLTF. The entire variable domain, with the rest obtained from reference TRBV5-6 and TRBJ2-6, is as follows: DAGVTQSPTHLIKTRGQQVTLRCSPKSGHDTVSWYQQALGQGPQFIFQYYEEEERQRGNFPDRFSGHQFPNYSSELNVNALLLGDSALYLCASSHPRGSGANVLTFGAGSRLTVL.

The genes are TRBV12-3 or TRBV12-4 and TRBJ2-3; 7 bases line up with TRBD2. The CDR3 contains 15 residues. V lost 8 bases to trimming and J lost 4 bases; unmatched junction nucleotides: 12. The CDR3 DNA reads TGTGCCAGCTGGTTTAGTGGGGGGGAACCAGATACGCAGTATTTT. Its protein product is CASWFSGGEPDTQYF.

This clonotype was seen a handful of times. The CDR3 spells CASRTAGGVETQYF. The CDR3 bases are TGTGCCAGCAGAACAGCGGGGGGGGTGGAGACCCAGTACTTC. The chain employs TRBV12-3 or TRBV12-4 and TRBJ2-5, with 10 bases lining up with TRBD2. The V segment lost 6 bases and the J segment 5 bases; nucleotides outside the gene matches: 6. The CDR3 consists of 14 residues.

V and J are TRBV6-5 and TRBJ1-5; D gene unclear. The length of the CDR3 is 14 residues. The V and J ends lost 4 bases and 3 bases respectively, with 10 bases between them. The germline gives CDR1 MNHEY, CDR2 SVGAGI. The CDR3 DNA reads TGTGCCAGCAGTTTGCCCCCGTCCAATCAGCCCCAGCATTTT. Amino acids: CASSLPPSNQPQHF.

The gene calls are TRBV6-5 and TRBJ1-4; possibly TRBD1 for D (5 bases). Germline CDR1 and CDR2: MNHEY and SVGAGI. The CDR3 has 14 amino acids. Trimming removed 6 bases from V and 6 bases from J, with 14 bases in between. The CDR3: CASRSAGTDEKLFF. CDR3 coding DNA: TGTGCCAGCAGATCCGCCGGGACGGATGAAAAACTGTTTTTT.

The genes are TRBV7-6 and TRBJ1-4, with D perhaps TRBD1 (6 bases). The CDR3 contains 15 residues. CDR1 is SGHVS and CDR2 is FNYEAQ in the germline V gene. Trimming left V 5 bases short and J 9 bases short, with 19 bases between. Here the CDR3 DNA reads TGTGCCAGCAGCCCCACCTTGGGGGCAGGGAAAAAACTGTTTTTT. Its translation: CASSPTLGAGKKLFF.

The V gene is TRBV27, the J gene TRBJ2-5, with 7 positions matching TRBD1. CDR3 size: 14 residues. With V trimmed by 0 bases and J by 4 bases, 2 bases remained unmatched. CDR1 MNHEY and CDR2 SMNVEV come from the germline V gene (reference sequence). CDR3 loop: CASSLSRQGETQYF. CDR3 nucleotide sequence: TGTGCCAGCAGTTTATCGAGACAGGGAGAGACCCAGTACTTC.

The chain employs TRBV30 and TRBJ2-5, with a possible D match to TRBD2 (6 bases). The CDR3 consists of 15 residues. V was cut by 1 base and J by 6 bases, with 18 bases left in between. From germline, CDR1 is GTSNPN and CDR2 SVGIG (reference sequence). As DNA, the CDR3 is TGTGCCTGGAGTGGGGGTGACCCCGGGGGAAAGACCCAGTACTTC. Protein product: CAWSGGDPGGKTQYF.

In its sample, this clonotype was seen once. V is TRBV6-5 and J is TRBJ2-7, with D possibly being TRBD2 (5 bases). Deletions cut 0 bases from V and 2 bases from J, with 8 bases between. CDR1 is MNHEY and CDR2 is SVGAGI in the germline V gene. CDR3 length: 14 amino acids. The CDR3 bases are TGTGCCAGCAGTTACTCGCCGGGGACCTACGAGCAGTACTTC. Translation gives CASSYSPGTYEQYF.